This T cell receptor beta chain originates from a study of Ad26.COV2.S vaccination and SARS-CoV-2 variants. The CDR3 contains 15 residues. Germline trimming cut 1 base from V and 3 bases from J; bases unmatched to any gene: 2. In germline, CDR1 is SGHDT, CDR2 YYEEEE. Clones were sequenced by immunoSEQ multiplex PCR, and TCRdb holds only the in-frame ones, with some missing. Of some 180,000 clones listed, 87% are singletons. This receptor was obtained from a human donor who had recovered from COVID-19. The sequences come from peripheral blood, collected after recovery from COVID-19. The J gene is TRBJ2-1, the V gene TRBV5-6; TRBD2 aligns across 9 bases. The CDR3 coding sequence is TGTGCCAGCAGCTTGCGCGGGAGGGACTACAATGAGCAGTTCTTC. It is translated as CASSLRGRDYNEQFF.